The rows below give T cell receptor beta chains drawn from one sample of a study of identical twins. TCRdb reprocessed the 5' RACE reads with MiXCR, giving one entry per CDR3 protein. This table has about 690,000 distinct CDR3 sequences, over 5% appearing once. The sample was naive T cells sorted from blood. The receptors were sampled from a man in his late teens or twenties in good health. Each CDR3 is given with its conserved first and last residue. The D gene is left open where the match is weak. A clone size is listed for some rows: how often the clone was seen (once, few, many), or a class if it is expanded.

J gene,V gene,D gene,clone size,CDR3 protein,CDR3 DNA
TRBJ1-5,TRBV23-1,NA,NA,CASSQPLTGKGQPQHF,TGCGCCAGCAGTCAACCACTTACAGGGAAGGGTCAGCCCCAGCATTTT
TRBJ2-5,TRBV29-1,NA,many,CSVRLPLRETQYF,TGCAGCGTTCGACTACCACTCCGCGAGACCCAGTACTTC
TRBJ1-1,TRBV6-6,NA,many,CASSYRLGDEAFF,TGTGCCAGCAGTTACCGTCTAGGGGATGAAGCTTTCTTT
TRBJ2-5,TRBV25-1,NA,many,CASGLELETQYF,TGTGCCAGCGGACTCGAGTTGGAGACCCAGTACTTC
TRBJ2-3,TRBV4-2,NA,many,CASSQDREPTDTQYF,TGTGCCAGCAGCCAAGATCGGGAGCCCACAGATACGCAGTATTTT
TRBJ2-1,TRBV27,TRBD2,NA,CASSLIAGDRNEQFF,TGTGCCAGCAGTTTAATAGCGGGAGATCGCAATGAGCAGTTCTTC
TRBJ2-1,TRBV4-2,NA,NA,CASSHSGGNRINEQFF,TGTGCCAGCAGCCATTCGGGCGGGAACAGGATAAATGAGCAGTTCTTC
TRBJ1-1,TRBV29-1,TRBD1,many,CSVKGQGGSTEAFF,TGCAGCGTCAAAGGACAGGGAGGTTCCACTGAAGCTTTCTTT
TRBJ2-1,TRBV6-5,NA,few,CASSYSIGESHNEQFF,TGTGCCAGCAGTTACTCCATCGGGGAGTCCCACAATGAGCAGTTCTTC
TRBJ2-5,TRBV12-3/TRBV12-4,NA,NA,CASGAIPKETQYF,TGTGCCAGTGGAGCTATCCCCAAAGAGACCCAGTACTTC
TRBJ2-1,TRBV5-1,NA,many,CASSGRDTSSYNEQFF,TGCGCCAGCAGCGGGAGGGACACGAGCTCCTACAATGAGCAGTTCTTC
TRBJ1-1,TRBV5-1,NA,many,CASSKGGQMNTEAFF,TGCGCCAGCAGCAAGGGGGGACAAATGAACACTGAAGCTTTCTTT
TRBJ2-3,TRBV27,TRBD1,many,CASSDGRGHEDTQYF,TGTGCCAGCAGTGATGGCAGGGGGCATGAAGATACGCAGTATTTT
TRBJ2-3,TRBV4-2,NA,many,CASSQGVQDTQYF,TGTGCCAGCAGCCAAGGGGTTCAAGATACGCAGTATTTT
TRBJ2-1,TRBV20-1,NA,many,CSARVGTQQEFF,TGCAGTGCTAGAGTCGGGACACAACAGGAGTTCTTC
TRBJ2-1,TRBV15,NA,few,CATDGRGTEQFF,TGTGCCACCGATGGGAGAGGGACTGAGCAGTTCTTC
TRBJ1-3,TRBV4-3,NA,many,CASSQRGEGNTIYF,TGCGCCAGCAGCCAACGGGGGGAAGGAAACACCATATATTTT
TRBJ1-1,TRBV7-2,NA,many,CASSRGTAEAFF,TGTGCCAGCAGTCGGGGGACCGCCGAAGCTTTCTTT
TRBJ2-3,TRBV7-6,TRBD1,many,CASSLGQGSRDTQYF,TGTGCCAGCAGCTTAGGACAGGGATCGCGGGATACGCAGTATTTT
TRBJ2-2,TRBV4-3,NA,many,CASSQIRVSGTGELFF,TGCGCCAGCAGCCAAATACGGGTCTCGGGCACCGGGGAGCTGTTTTTT
TRBJ2-5,TRBV6-2/TRBV6-3,NA,NA,CASSNPGTVLKTQYF,TGTGCCAGCAGTAACCCCGGGACCGTCCTGAAGACCCAGTACTTC
TRBJ2-3,TRBV12-3/TRBV12-4,NA,many,CASSSRLEGTRQYF,TGTGCCAGCAGTTCCCGCCTAGAAGGGACAAGGCAGTATTTT
TRBJ2-1,TRBV29-1,NA,many,CSVGPGPSRNEQFF,TGCAGCGTTGGACCGGGGCCCAGTCGGAATGAGCAGTTCTTC
TRBJ1-1,TRBV7-2,TRBD1,NA,CASSVRQGGSEAFF,TGTGCCAGCAGCGTTCGACAGGGGGGGTCTGAAGCTTTCTTT
TRBJ2-1,TRBV6-1,NA,many,CASKVGGVNEQFF,TGTGCCAGCAAGGTTGGAGGGGTCAATGAGCAGTTCTTC
TRBJ2-7,TRBV9,NA,NA,CASSVRSGGQGAEQYF,TGTGCCAGCAGCGTAAGGTCCGGGGGGCAAGGAGCCGAGCAGTACTTC
TRBJ2-1,TRBV5-1,TRBD1,NA,CASSQTGTGLNEQFF,TGCGCCAGCAGCCAGACCGGGACAGGCCTAAATGAGCAGTTCTTC
TRBJ1-2,TRBV7-2,NA,many,CASSFGQSGGYTF,TGTGCCAGCAGCTTCGGGCAATCTGGGGGCTACACCTTC
TRBJ2-1,TRBV5-6,NA,few,CASSLAGTSRF,TGTGCCAGCAGCTTGGCCGGGACATCCCGATTC
TRBJ2-2,TRBV7-3,NA,NA,CASSGVSGELFF,TGTGCCAGCAGCGGGGTATCCGGGGAGCTGTTTTTT
TRBJ1-5,TRBV12-3/TRBV12-4,TRBD1,many,CASSLQGGPQHF,TGTGCCAGCAGCCTGCAGGGGGGGCCCCAGCATTTT
TRBJ2-5,TRBV11-2,TRBD1,few,CASSTYRDRVGVAQETQYF,TGTGCCAGCAGCACCTACCGGGACAGGGTCGGAGTCGCCCAAGAGACCCAGTACTTC
TRBJ2-5,TRBV30,NA,NA,CAWSQSETQYF,TGTGCCTGGAGTCAATCGGAGACCCAGTACTTC
TRBJ2-1,TRBV6-5,TRBD2,many,CASSYLTSVYNEQFF,TGTGCCAGCAGTTACTTAACTAGCGTGTACAATGAGCAGTTCTTC
TRBJ2-3,TRBV5-1,NA,many,CASSLGSAARGTDTQYF,TGCGCCAGCAGCTTGGGTAGCGCGGCCCGAGGAACAGATACGCAGTATTTT